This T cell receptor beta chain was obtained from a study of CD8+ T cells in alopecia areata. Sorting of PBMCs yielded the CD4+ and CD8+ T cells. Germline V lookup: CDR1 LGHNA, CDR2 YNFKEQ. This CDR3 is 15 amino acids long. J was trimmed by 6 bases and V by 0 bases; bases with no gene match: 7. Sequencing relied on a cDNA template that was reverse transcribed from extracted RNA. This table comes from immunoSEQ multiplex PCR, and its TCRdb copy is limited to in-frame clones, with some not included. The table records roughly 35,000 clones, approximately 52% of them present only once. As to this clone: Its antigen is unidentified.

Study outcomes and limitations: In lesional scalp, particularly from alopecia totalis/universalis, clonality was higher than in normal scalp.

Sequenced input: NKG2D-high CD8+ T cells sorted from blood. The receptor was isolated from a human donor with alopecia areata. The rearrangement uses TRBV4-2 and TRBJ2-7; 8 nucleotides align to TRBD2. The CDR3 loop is CASSQDRTSGREQYF. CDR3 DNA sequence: TGTGCCAGCAGCCAAGATCGAACTAGCGGTCGCGAGCAGTACTTC.